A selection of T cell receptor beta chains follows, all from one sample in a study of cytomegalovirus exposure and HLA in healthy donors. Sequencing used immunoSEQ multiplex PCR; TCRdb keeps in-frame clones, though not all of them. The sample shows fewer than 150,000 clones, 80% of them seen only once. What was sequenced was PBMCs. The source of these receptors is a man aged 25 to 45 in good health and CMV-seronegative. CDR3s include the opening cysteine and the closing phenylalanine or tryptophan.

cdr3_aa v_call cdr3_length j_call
CASSLPYRDSEQFF TRBV28 14 TRBJ2-1
CASREETQYF TRBV6-1 10 TRBJ2-5
CSVDGRRAGEQFF TRBV29-1 13 TRBJ2-1
CASSPGADNEQFF TRBV27 13 TRBJ2-1
CASSPLVTSGRGNTQYF TRBV2 17 TRBJ2-3
CASSLGDRYEQYF TRBV5-1 13 TRBJ2-7
CATRTGMTPYEQYF TRBV27 14 TRBJ2-7
CASSLGSTFGYTF TRBV11-2 13 TRBJ1-2
CASSFEGWDRKLPYGYTF TRBV12-1 18 TRBJ1-2
CASRRTGINTGELFF TRBV6-5 15 TRBJ2-2
CASSLVRGMNTEAFF TRBV7-8 15 TRBJ1-1
CASSARSRGPTGELFF TRBV11-3 16 TRBJ2-2
CASSPDRDEQYF TRBV10-2 12 TRBJ2-7
CASSLSSGWEELFF TRBV5-6 14 TRBJ1-4
CASSLASGTGALRGSYEQYF TRBV5-1 20 TRBJ2-7
CASSGTSGTYEQYF TRBV25-1 14 TRBJ2-7
CASSSTGIEYGYTF TRBV5-4 14 TRBJ1-2
CASSSGGTIQFEQYF TRBV6-6 15 TRBJ2-7
CASSSGPTGDTQYF TRBV6-6 14 TRBJ2-3
CASSLGQGVNEQYF TRBV5-1 14 TRBJ2-7
CASSGGTGSQETQYF TRBV5-1 15 TRBJ2-5
CASSDSGYENQPQHF TRBV5-1 15 TRBJ1-5
CATRSPSYETQYF TRBV10-3 13 TRBJ2-5
CASSTLASTNEKLFF TRBV9 15 TRBJ1-4
CASSHPGGGDYGYTF TRBV14 15 TRBJ1-2
CASSTTAGYEQYF TRBV19 13 TRBJ2-7
CASSAGDSQETQYF TRBV5-1 14 TRBJ2-5
CASSWRRGQSQRENYEQYF TRBV5-1 19 TRBJ2-7
CASSQDRGNQETQYF TRBV4-1 15 TRBJ2-5
CASSLEPHTGELFF TRBV7-8 14 TRBJ2-2
CASRGSGRDYGYTF TRBV5-6 14 TRBJ1-2
CASSYGRGHYGYTF TRBV6-5 14 TRBJ1-2
CASSQEGGRRTGNTIYF TRBV4-2 17 TRBJ1-3
CASSQVALSGNYGRYEQYF TRBV4-1 19 TRBJ2-7
CASRAGLETQYF TRBV13 12 TRBJ2-5